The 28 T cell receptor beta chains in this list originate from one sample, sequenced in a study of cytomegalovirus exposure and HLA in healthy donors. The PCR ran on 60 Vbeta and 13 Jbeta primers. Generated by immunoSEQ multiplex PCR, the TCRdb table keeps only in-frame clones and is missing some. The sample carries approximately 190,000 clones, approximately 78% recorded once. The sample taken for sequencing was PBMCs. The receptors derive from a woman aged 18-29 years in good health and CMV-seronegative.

This CDR3 is CASSLMQAGFNEKLFF. CDR3 bases: TGTGCCAGCAGCTTAATGCAGGCCGGATTCAATGAAAAACTGTTTTTT. The V call is TRBV5-8, the J call TRBJ1-4; no clear D gene. CDR3 length: 16 residues. Germline lookup yields CDR1 SGHTS and CDR2 YDEGEE. The germline V and J ends were trimmed by 2 bases and 5 bases, with 16 bases remaining between them.

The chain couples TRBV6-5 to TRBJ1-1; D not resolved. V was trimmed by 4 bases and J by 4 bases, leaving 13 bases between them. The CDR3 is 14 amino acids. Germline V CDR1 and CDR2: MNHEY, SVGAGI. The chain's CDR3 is CASSLGRMSTEAFF. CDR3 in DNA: TGTGCCAGCAGTTTAGGGAGGATGAGCACTGAAGCTTTCTTT.

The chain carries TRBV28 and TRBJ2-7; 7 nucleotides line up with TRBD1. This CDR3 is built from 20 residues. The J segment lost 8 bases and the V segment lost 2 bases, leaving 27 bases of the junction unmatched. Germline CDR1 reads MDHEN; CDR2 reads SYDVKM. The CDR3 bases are TGTGCCAGCAGTTTACCTCGGTTAGGGGGCGTAAGCGGACACTACGCTAAGCAGTACTTC. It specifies CASSLPRLGGVSGHYAKQYF.

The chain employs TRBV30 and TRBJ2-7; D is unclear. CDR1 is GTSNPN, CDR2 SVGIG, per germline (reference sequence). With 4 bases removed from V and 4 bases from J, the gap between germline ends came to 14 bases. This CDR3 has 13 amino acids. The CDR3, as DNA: TGTGCCTGGACCGACAAGCTTGTTTACGAGCAGTACTTC. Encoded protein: CAWTDKLVYEQYF.

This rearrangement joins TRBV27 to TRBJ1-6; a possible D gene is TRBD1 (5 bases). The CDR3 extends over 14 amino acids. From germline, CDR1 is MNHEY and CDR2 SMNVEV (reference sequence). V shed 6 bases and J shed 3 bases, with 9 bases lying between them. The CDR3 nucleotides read TGTGCCAGCAGGGGCGACAGCTATAATTCACCCCTCCACTTT. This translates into CASRGDSYNSPLHF.

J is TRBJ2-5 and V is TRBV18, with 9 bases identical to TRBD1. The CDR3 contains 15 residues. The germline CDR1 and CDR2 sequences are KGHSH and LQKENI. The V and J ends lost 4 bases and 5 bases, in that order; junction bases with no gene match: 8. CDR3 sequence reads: CASSQNRGRTETQYF. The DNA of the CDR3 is TGTGCCAGCTCACAAAACAGGGGGCGGACGGAGACCCAGTACTTC.

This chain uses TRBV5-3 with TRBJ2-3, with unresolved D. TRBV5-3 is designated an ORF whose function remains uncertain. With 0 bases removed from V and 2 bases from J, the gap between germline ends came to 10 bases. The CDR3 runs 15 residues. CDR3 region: CARSLATKTTDTQYF. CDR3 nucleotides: TGTGCCAGAAGCTTGGCTACTAAAACCACAGATACGCAGTATTTT.

The DNA for the CDR3 is TGCGCCAGCAGGTATTCGCAGGGGAACACTGAAGCTTTCTTT. Protein sequence: CASRYSQGNTEAFF. The chain is built from TRBV10-2 and TRBJ1-1, with a possible D match to TRBD1 (5 bases). This CDR3 is built from 14 residues. V gave up 6 bases and J gave up 1 base, with 12 bases separating them. Germline V gives CDR1 WSHSY, CDR2 SAAADI.

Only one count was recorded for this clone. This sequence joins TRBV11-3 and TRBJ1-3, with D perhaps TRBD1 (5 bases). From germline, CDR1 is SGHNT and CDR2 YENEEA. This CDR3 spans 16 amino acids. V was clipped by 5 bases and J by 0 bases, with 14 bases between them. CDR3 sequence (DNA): TGTGCCAGCAGCCGAATCGGGGGTTCCTCTGGAAACACCATATATTTT. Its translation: CASSRIGGSSGNTIYF.

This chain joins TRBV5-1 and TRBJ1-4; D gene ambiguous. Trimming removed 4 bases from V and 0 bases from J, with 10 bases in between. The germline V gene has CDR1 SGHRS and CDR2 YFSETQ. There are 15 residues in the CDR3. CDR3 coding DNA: TGCGCCAGCAGCCTGATGGCTTCAACTAATGAAAAACTGTTTTTT. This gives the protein CASSLMASTNEKLFF. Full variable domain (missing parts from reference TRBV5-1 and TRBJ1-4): KAGVTQTPRYLIKTRGQQVTLSCSPISGHRSVSWYQQTPGQGLQFLFEYFSETQRNKGNFPGRFSGRQFSNSRSEMNVSTLELGDSALYLCASSLMASTNEKLFFGSGTQLSVL.

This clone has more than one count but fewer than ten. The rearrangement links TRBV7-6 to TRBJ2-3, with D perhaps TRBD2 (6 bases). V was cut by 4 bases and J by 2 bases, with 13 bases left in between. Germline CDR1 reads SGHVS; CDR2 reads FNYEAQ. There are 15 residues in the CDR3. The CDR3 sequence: CASSSAGRDTDTQYF. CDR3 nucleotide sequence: TGTGCCAGCAGCTCTGCTGGGCGGGACACAGATACGCAGTATTTT.

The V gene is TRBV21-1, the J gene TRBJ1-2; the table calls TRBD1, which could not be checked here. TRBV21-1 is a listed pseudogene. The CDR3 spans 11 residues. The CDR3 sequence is CASRGGLSYTF. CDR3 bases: TGTGCCAGCAGAGGGGGCCTGAGCTACACCTTC.

CDR3 residues: CASSLTGNNQPQHF. The CDR3 nucleotides read TGTGCCAGCAGTTTGACAGGGAACAATCAGCCCCAGCATTTT. This chain uses TRBV27 with TRBJ1-5, with 7 bases that match TRBD1. This CDR3 has 14 amino acids. Germline CDR1 reads MNHEY; CDR2 reads SMNVEV (reference sequence). The J segment lost 3 bases and the V segment lost 3 bases, leaving 2 bases of the junction unmatched.

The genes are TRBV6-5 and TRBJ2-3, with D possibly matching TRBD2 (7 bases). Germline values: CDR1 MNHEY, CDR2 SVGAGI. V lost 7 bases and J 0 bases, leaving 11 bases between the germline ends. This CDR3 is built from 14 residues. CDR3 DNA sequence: TGTGCCAGCAAGGGGGAGGGGAGCACAGATACGCAGTATTTT. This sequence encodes CASKGEGSTDTQYF.

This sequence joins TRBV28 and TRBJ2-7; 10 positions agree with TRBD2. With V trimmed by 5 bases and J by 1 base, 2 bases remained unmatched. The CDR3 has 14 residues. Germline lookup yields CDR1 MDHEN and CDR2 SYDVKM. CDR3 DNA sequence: TGTGCCAGCAGTAGAGCGGGAGGGTCCTACGAGCAGTACTTC. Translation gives CASSRAGGSYEQYF.

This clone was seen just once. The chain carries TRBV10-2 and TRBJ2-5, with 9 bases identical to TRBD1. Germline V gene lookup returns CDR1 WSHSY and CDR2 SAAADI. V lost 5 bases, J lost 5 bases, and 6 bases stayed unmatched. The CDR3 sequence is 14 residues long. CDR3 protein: CASSKDRGIETQYF. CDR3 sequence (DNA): TGCGCCAGCAGTAAGGACAGGGGTATTGAGACCCAGTACTTC.

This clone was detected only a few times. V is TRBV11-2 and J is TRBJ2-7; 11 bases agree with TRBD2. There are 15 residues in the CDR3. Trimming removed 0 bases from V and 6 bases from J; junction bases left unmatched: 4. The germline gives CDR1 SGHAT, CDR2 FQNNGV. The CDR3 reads CASSLDRLAGGEQYF. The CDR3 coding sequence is TGTGCCAGCAGCTTAGATCGGCTAGCGGGAGGCGAGCAGTACTTC. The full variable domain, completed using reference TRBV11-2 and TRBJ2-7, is EAGVAQSPRYKIIEKRQSVAFWCNPISGHATLYWYQQILGQGPKLLIQFQNNGVVDDSQLPKDRFSAERLKGVDSTLKIQPAKLEDSAVYLCASSLDRLAGGEQYFGPGTRLTVT.

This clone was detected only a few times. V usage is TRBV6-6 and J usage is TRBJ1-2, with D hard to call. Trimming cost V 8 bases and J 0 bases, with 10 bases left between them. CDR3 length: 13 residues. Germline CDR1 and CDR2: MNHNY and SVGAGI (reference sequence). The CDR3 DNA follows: TGTGCCAGCTATCAGGATTCTAACTATGGCTACACCTTC. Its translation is CASYQDSNYGYTF.

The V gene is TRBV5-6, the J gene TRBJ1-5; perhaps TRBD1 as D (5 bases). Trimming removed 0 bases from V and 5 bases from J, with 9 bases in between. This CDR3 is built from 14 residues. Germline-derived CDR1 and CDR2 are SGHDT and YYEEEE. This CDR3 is CASSLAGGDQPQHF. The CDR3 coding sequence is TGTGCCAGCAGCTTGGCCGGGGGAGATCAGCCCCAGCATTTT. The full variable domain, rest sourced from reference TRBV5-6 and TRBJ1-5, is DAGVTQSPTHLIKTRGQQVTLRCSPKSGHDTVSWYQQALGQGPQFIFQYYEEEERQRGNFPDRFSGHQFPNYSSELNVNALLLGDSALYLCASSLAGGDQPQHFGDGTRLSIL.

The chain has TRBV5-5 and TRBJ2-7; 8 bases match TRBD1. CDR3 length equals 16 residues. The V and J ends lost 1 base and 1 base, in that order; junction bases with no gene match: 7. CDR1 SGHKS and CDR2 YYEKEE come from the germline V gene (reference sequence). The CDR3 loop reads CASSLLVTGDSYEQYF. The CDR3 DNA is TGTGCCAGCAGCTTGTTGGTGACAGGGGATTCCTACGAGCAGTACTTC.

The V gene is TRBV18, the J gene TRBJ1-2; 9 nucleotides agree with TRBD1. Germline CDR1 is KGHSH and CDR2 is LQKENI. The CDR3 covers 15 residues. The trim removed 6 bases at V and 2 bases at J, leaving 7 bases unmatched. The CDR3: CASSPGTGKNYGYTF. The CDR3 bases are TGTGCCAGCTCTCCCGGGACAGGGAAGAACTATGGCTACACCTTC.

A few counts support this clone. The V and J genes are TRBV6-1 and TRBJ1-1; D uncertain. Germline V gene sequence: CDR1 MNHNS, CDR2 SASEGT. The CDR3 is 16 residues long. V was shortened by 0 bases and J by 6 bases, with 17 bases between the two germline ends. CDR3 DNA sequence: TGTGCCAGCAGTGAAGCTCTGGTCCTCAGATCGTCTGAAGCTTTCTTT. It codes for CASSEALVLRSSEAFF.

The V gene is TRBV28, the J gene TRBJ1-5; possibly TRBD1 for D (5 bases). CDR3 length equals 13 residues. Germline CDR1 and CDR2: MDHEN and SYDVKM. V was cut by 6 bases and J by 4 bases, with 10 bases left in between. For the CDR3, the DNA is TGTGCCAGCAGCACGGGACTTAATCAGCCCCAGCATTTT. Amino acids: CASSTGLNQPQHF. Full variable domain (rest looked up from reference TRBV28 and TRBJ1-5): DVKVTQSSRYLVKRTGEKVFLECVQDMDHENMFWYRQDPGLGLRLIYFSYDVKMKEKGDIPEGYSVSREKKERFSLILESASTNQTSMYLCASSTGLNQPQHFGDGTRLSIL.

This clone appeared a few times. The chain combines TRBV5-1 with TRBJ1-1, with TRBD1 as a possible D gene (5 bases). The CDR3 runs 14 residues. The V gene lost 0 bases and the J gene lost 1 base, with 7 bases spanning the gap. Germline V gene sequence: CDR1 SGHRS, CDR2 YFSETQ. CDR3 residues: CASSLAGKNTEAFF. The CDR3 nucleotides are TGCGCCAGCAGCTTGGCAGGGAAGAACACTGAAGCTTTCTTT.

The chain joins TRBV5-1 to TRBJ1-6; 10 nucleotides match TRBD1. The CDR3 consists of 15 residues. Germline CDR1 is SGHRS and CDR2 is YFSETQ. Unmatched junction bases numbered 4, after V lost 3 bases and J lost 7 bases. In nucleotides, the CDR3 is TGCGCCAGCAGCTCCCCGGGACAGGGGAATTCACCCCTCCACTTT. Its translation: CASSSPGQGNSPLHF.

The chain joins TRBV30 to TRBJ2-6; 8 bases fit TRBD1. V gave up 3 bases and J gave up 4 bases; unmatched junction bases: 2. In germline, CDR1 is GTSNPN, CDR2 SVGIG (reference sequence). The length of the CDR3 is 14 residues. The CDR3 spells CAWSRGPGANVLTF. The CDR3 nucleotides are TGTGCCTGGAGCAGGGGGCCCGGGGCCAACGTCCTGACTTTC.

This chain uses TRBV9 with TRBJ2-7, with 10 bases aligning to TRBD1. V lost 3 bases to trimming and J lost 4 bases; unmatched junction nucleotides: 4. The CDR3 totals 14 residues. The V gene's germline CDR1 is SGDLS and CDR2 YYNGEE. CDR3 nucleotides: TGTGCCAGCAGCGACCGGGACAGGGGTTACGAGCAGTACTTC. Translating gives CASSDRDRGYEQYF.

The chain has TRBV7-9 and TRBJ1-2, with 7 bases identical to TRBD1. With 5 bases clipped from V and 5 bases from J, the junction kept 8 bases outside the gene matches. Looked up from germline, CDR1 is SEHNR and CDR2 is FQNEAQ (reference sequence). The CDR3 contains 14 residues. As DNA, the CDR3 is TGTGCCAGCAGCCCCGTCACAGGGGAGTATGGCTACACCTTC. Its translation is CASSPVTGEYGYTF.